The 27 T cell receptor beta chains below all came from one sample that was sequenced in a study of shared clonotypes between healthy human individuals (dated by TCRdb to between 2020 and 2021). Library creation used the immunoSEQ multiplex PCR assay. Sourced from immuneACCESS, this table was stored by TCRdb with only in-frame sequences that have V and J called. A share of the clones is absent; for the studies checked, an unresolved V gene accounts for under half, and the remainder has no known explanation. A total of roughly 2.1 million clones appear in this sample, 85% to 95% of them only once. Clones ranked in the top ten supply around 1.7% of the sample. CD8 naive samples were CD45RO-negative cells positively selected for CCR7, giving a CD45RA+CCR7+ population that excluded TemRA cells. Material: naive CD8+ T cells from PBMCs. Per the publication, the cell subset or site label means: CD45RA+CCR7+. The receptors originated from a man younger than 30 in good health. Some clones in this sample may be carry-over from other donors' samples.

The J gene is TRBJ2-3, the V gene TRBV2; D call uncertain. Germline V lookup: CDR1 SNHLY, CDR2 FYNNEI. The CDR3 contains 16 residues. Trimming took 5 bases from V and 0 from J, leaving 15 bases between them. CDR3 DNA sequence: TGTGCCAGCAGTTTCCGATGGGCCTCTAGCACAGATACGCAGTATTTT. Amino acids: CASSFRWASSTDTQYF.

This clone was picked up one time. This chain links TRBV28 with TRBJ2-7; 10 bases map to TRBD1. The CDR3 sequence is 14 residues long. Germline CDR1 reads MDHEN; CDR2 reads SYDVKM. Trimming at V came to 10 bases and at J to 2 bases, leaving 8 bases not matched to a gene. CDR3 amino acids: CAIRGTGVTYEQYF. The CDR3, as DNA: TGTGCCATCCGCGGGACAGGGGTAACCTACGAGCAGTACTTC. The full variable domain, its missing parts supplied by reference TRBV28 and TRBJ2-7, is DVKVTQSSRYLVKRTGEKVFLECVQDMDHENMFWYRQDPGLGLRLIYFSYDVKMKEKGDIPEGYSVSREKKERFSLILESASTNQTSMYLCAIRGTGVTYEQYFGPGTRLTVT.

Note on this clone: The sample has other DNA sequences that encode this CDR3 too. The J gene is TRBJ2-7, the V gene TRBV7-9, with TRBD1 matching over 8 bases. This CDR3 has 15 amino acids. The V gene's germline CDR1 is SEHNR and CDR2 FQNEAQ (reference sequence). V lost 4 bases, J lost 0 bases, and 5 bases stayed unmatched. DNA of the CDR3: TGTGCCAGCAGCTCTGGACAGGGAATCTCCTACGAGCAGTACTTC. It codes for CASSSGQGISYEQYF.

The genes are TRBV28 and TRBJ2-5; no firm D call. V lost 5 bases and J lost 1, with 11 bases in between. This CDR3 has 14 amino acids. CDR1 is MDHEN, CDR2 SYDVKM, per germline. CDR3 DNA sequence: TGTGCCAGCAGTCCCCGGCTCGTCCAAGAGACCCAGTACTTC. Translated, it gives CASSPRLVQETQYF.

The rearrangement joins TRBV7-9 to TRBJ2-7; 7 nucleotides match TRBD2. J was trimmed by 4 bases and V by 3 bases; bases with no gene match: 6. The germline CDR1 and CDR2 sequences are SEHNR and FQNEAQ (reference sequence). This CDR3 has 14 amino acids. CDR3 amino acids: CASSLKRGSYEQYF. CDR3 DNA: TGTGCCAGCAGCTTGAAGCGGGGCTCTTACGAGCAGTACTTC. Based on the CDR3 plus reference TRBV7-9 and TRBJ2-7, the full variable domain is DTGVSQNPRHKITKRGQNVTFRCDPISEHNRLYWYRQTLGQGPEFLTYFQNEAQLEKSRLLSDRFSAERPKGSFSTLEIQRTEQGDSAMYLCASSLKRGSYEQYFGPGTRLTVT.

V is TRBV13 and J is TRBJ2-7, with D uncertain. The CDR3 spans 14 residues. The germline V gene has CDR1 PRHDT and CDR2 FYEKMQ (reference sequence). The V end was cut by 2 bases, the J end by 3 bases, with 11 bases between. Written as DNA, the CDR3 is TGTGCCAGCAGCTTACGGGTGGAAGGCTACGAGCAGTACTTC. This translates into CASSLRVEGYEQYF.

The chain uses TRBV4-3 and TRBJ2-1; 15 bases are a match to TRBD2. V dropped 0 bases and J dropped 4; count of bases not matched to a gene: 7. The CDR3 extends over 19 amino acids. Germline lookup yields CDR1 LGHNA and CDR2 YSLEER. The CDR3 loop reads CASSQDGLAGGGPYNEQFF. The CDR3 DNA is TGCGCCAGCAGCCAAGACGGACTAGCGGGAGGGGGGCCTTACAATGAGCAGTTCTTC.

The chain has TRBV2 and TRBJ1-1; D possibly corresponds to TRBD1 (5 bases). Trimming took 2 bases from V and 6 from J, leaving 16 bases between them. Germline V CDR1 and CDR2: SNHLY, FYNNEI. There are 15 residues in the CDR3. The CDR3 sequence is CASSEIQARGAEAFF. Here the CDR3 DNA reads TGTGCCAGCAGTGAAATCCAGGCCAGAGGGGCTGAAGCTTTCTTT.

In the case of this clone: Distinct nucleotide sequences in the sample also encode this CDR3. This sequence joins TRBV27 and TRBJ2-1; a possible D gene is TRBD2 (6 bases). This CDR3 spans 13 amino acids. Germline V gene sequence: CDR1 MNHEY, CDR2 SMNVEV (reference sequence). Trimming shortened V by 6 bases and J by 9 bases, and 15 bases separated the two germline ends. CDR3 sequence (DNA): TGTGCCAGCAGCTTAAGGGGAGCGGGTGAGCAGTTCTTC. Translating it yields CASSLRGAGEQFF.

The CDR3 loop is CASSFRFVGTGKWPQHF. The CDR3, as DNA: TGTGCCAGCAGTTTTCGGTTTGTCGGGACAGGGAAATGGCCCCAGCATTTT. The chain has TRBV28 and TRBJ1-5; TRBD1 agrees at 9 bases. In germline, CDR1 is MDHEN, CDR2 SYDVKM. This CDR3 has 17 amino acids. V shed 3 bases, J shed 9 bases, and the junction held 15 bases outside the gene matches.

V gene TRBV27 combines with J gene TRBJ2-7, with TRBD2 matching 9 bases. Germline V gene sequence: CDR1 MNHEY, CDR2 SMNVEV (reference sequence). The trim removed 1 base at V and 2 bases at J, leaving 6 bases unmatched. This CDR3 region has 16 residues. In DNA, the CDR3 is TGTGCCAGCAGTTTATTGAGGACTAGCGTCACCTACGAGCAGTACTTC. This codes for CASSLLRTSVTYEQYF.

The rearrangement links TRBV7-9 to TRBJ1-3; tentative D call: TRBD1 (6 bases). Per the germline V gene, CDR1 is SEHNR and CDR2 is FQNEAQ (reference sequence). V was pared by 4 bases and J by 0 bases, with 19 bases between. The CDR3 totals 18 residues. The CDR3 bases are TGTGCCAGCAGCTCCCCCCAGGGGTACCTTAGCTCTGGAAACACCATATATTTT. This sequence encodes CASSSPQGYLSSGNTIYF.

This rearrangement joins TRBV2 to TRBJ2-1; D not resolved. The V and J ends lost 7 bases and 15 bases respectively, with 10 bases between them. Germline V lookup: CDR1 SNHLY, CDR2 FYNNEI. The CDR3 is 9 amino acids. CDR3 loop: CASIPDPFF. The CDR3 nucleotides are TGTGCCAGCATTCCGGACCCGTTCTTC. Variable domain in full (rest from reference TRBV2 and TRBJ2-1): EPEVTQTPSHQVTQMGQEVILRCVPISNHLYFYWYRQILGQKVEFLVSFYNNEISEKSEIFDDQFSVERPDGSNFTLKIRSTKLEDSAMYFCASIPDPFFGPGTRLTVL.

The CDR3 region is CASSPNPGTGNTGELFF. For the CDR3, the DNA is TGTGCCAGCTCACCAAACCCCGGGACGGGAAACACCGGGGAGCTGTTTTTT. The gene calls are TRBV18 and TRBJ2-2, with D possibly called TRBD1 or TRBD2 (5 bases each). CDR1 is KGHSH and CDR2 is LQKENI in the germline V gene. V was pared by 2 bases and J by 2 bases, with 15 bases between. The CDR3 totals 17 residues.

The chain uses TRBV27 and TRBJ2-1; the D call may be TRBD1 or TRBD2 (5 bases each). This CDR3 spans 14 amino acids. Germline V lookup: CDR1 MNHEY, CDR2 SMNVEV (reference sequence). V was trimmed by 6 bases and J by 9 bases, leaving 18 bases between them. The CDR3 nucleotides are TGTGCCAGCAGACCGGGACCGCTACAAGGTGAGCAGTTCTTC. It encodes CASRPGPLQGEQFF.

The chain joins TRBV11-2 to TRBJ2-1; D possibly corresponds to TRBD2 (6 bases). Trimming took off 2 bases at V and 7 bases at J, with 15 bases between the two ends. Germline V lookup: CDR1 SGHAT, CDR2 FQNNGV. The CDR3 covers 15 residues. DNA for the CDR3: TGTGCCAGCAGCTTAAATGCGGAGGGCCCGAATGAGCAGTTCTTC. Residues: CASSLNAEGPNEQFF.

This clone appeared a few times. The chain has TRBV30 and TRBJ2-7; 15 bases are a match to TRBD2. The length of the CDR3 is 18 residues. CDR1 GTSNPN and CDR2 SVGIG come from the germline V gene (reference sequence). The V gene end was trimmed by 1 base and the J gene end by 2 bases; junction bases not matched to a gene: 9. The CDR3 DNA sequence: TGTGCCTGGAGTGGCTGGGGACTAGCGGGAGGAAATCCCTACGAGCAGTACTTC. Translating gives CAWSGWGLAGGNPYEQYF.

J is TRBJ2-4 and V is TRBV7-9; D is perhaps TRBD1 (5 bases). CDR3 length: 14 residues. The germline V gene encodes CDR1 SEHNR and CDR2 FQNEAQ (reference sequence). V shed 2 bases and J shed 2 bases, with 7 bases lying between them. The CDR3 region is CASSLPGTKNIQYF. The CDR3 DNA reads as TGTGCCAGCAGCTTACCAGGGACCAAAAACATTCAGTACTTC.

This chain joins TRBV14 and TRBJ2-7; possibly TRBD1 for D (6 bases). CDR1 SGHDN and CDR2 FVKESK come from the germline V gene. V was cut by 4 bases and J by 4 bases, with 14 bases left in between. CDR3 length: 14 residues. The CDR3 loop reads CASSPTGGRYEQYF. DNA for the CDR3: TGTGCCAGCAGCCCTACTGGGGGCCGATACGAGCAGTACTTC.

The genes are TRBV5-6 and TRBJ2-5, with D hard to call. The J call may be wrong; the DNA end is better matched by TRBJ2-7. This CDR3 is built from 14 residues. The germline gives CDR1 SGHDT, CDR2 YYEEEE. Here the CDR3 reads CASSPGGANYEQYF. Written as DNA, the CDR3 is TGTGCCAGCAGCCCGGGCGGCGCCAACTACGAGCAGTACTTC.

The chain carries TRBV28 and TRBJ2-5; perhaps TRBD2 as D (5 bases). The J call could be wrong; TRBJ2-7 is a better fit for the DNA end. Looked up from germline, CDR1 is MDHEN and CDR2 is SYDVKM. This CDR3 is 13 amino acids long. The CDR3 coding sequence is TGTGCCAGCAGTCCCGGACGAGCGGACGAGCAGTACTTC. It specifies CASSPGRADEQYF.

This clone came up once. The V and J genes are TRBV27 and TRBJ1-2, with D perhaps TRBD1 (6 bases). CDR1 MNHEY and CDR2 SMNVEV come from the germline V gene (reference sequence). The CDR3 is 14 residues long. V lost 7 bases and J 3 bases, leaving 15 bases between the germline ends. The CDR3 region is CASKAGQGHYGYTF. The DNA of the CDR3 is TGTGCCAGCAAAGCGGGACAAGGGCACTATGGCTACACCTTC.

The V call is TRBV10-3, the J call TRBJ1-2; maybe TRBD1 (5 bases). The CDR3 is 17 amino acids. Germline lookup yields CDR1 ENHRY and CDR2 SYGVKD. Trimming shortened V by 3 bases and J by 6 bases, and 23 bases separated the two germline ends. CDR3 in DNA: TGTGCCATCAGTGACCCGGGACTACATGGGCCAACCGATGGCTACACCTTC. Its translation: CAISDPGLHGPTDGYTF.

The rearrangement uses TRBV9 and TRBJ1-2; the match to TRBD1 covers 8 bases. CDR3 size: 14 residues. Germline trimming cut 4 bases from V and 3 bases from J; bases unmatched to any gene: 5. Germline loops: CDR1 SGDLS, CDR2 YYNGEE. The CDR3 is CASSPTGQDYGYTF. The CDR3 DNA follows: TGTGCCAGCAGCCCGACGGGACAGGACTATGGCTACACCTTC.

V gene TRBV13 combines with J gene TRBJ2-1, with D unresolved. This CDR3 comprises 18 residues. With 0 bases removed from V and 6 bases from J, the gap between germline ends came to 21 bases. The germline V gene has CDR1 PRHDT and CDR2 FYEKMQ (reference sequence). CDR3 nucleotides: TGTGCCAGCAGCTTAGGGGGGTTAGAAGAGTCTTTAGCCAATGAGCAGTTCTTC. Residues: CASSLGGLEESLANEQFF.

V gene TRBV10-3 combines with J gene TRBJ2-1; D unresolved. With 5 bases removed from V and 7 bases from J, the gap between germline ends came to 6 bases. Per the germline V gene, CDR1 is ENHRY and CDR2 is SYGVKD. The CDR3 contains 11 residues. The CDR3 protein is CAISSQNEQFF. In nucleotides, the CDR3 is TGTGCCATCAGTTCCCAGAATGAGCAGTTCTTC.

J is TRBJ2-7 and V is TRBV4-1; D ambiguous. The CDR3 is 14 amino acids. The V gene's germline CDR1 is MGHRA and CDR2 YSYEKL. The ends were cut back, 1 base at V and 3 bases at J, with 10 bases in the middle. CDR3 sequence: CASSQVMTSYEQYF. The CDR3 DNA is TGCGCCAGCAGCCAAGTAATGACCAGCTACGAGCAGTACTTC.